This TCR beta chain was profiled in a study of cytomegalovirus exposure and HLA in healthy donors. Germline CDR1 SGHTA, CDR2 FQGNSA. This CDR3 comprises 18 residues. The V gene end was trimmed by 5 bases and the J gene end by 0 bases; junction bases not matched to a gene: 13. The PCR was carried out with 60 Vbeta primers and 13 Jbeta primers. Profiled with immunoSEQ multiplex PCR; TCRdb holds only in-frame clones, not every one. The sample records 150,000 or so clones, roughly 79% being singletons. This clone was seen a single time. The chain is built from TRBV7-2 and TRBJ2-1; 7 nucleotides align to TRBD1. This TCR derives from a man aged 18 to 35 in good health and CMV-seropositive. The sequenced material came from PBMCs. This CDR3 reads CASSQGGQRRGSYNEQFF. As DNA, the CDR3 is TGTGCCAGCAGCCAAGGGGGCCAGCGAAGGGGCTCCTACAATGAGCAGTTCTTC. Full variable domain (remainder filled in from reference TRBV7-2 and TRBJ2-1): GAGVSQSPSNKVTEKGKDVELRCDPISGHTALYWYRQSLGQGLEFLIYFQGNSAPDKSGLPSDRFSAERTGGSVSTLTIQRTQQEDSAVYLCASSQGGQRRGSYNEQFFGPGTRLTVL.